This T cell receptor beta chain stems from a study of blood T cell repertoires in COVID-19. This clone was counted only a few times. The trim removed 0 bases at V and 8 bases at J, leaving 6 bases unmatched. The CDR3 is 16 residues long. Germline-derived CDR1 and CDR2 are LGHNA and YNFKEQ. Sequencing used immunoSEQ multiplex PCR; TCRdb keeps in-frame clones, though not all of them. The sample holds 200,000 to 250,000 clones, about 83% seen once. The chain has TRBV4-2 and TRBJ1-6; 8 bases align to TRBD1. Material for sequencing was peripheral blood. This receptor was taken from a man aged 50 or older with acute or convalescent COVID-19. The CDR3 sequence: CASSQDPGTGYSPLHF. In DNA form, the CDR3 reads TGTGCCAGCAGCCAAGATCCCGGGACAGGATATTCACCCCTCCACTTT.